This T cell receptor (beta chain) derives from a study of blood T cell repertoires in COVID-19. Sequencing was performed with immunoSEQ multiplex PCR; in TCRdb, only in-frame clones are kept and a portion is missing. The table records some 120,000 clones, around 82% of them present only once. Germline CDR1 KGHDR, CDR2 SFDVKD. V was cut by 5 bases and J by 9 bases, with 19 bases left in between. The CDR3 is 15 amino acids. This sequence joins TRBV24-1 and TRBJ2-1, with a possible D match to TRBD1 (6 bases). The clonotype comes from a man aged 30 to 45 with COVID-19, enrolled during active disease. The sample consisted of peripheral blood. The CDR3 region is CATSGRDMHLREQFF. In nucleotides, the CDR3 is TGTGCCACCAGTGGACGGGACATGCATCTTCGTGAGCAGTTCTTC.